What follows are 8 T cell receptor beta chains derived from one specimen sequenced in a study of T cells in narcolepsy. The data were produced by immunoSEQ multiplex PCR, yet TCRdb's version contains in-frame clones alone and is incomplete. The sample records 25,000 to 35,000 clones, around 86% being singletons. Material for sequencing was CD45RA- memory CD4+ T cells from PBMCs. These receptors were obtained from a human donor with narcolepsy.

V and J are TRBV6-6 and TRBJ2-5; 9 bases agree with TRBD1. This CDR3 comprises 15 residues. CDR1 and CDR2 (germline): MNHNY, SVGAGI (reference sequence). V shed 2 bases and J 3 bases; nucleotides not matched to a gene: 4. CDR3 region: CASSYPGQGKETQYF. In nucleotides, the CDR3 is TGTGCCAGCAGTTACCCGGGACAGGGCAAAGAGACCCAGTACTTC.

The CDR3 loop is CATSRESPGWYQPQHF. The CDR3 nucleotides are TGTGCCACCAGCAGAGAAAGCCCAGGGTGGTATCAGCCCCAGCATTTT. The V call is TRBV15, the J call TRBJ1-5; D perhaps matches TRBD1 (5 bases). CDR3 length equals 16 residues. V lost 0 bases and J 5 bases, leaving 14 bases between the germline ends. CDR1 is LNHNV, CDR2 YYDKDF, per germline (reference sequence).

The rearrangement uses TRBV5-1 and TRBJ1-2, with D perhaps TRBD1 (5 bases). V shed 1 base and J shed 4 bases, with 11 bases lying between them. Per the germline V gene, CDR1 is SGHRS and CDR2 is YFSETQ. This CDR3 has 14 amino acids. CDR3 sequence: CASSLNTGLYGYTF. CDR3 bases: TGCGCCAGCAGCTTGAACACAGGCCTCTATGGCTACACCTTC.

The rearrangement joins TRBV5-6 to TRBJ2-5, with 12 bases matching TRBD2. This CDR3 region has 16 residues. Trimming removed 0 bases from V and 8 bases from J; junction bases left unmatched: 8. Germline V CDR1 and CDR2: SGHDT, YYEEEE. Here the CDR3 DNA reads TGTGCCAGCAGCTTGGGACTAGCGGGAGCCTCAGGTACCCAGTACTTC. Its protein is CASSLGLAGASGTQYF.

The V call is TRBV5-1, the J call TRBJ2-6; 7 bases align to TRBD1. CDR3 length: 15 residues. V shed 4 bases and J 2 bases; nucleotides not matched to a gene: 3. Germline CDR1 reads SGHRS; CDR2 reads YFSETQ. CDR3 nucleotides: TGCGCCAGCAGCCATGGGACAGCTGGGGCCAACGTCCTGACTTTC. This translates into CASSHGTAGANVLTF.

This chain joins TRBV12-5 and TRBJ1-6, with TRBD1 matching over 7 bases. The CDR3 runs to 14 residues. Per germline, CDR1 LGHNT and CDR2 FRNRAP. The J segment lost 8 bases and the V segment lost 5 bases, leaving 6 bases of the junction unmatched. The chain's CDR3 is CASGPGGRDSPLHF. For the CDR3, the DNA is TGTGCTAGTGGTCCAGGGGGTCGGGATTCACCCCTCCACTTT. Full variable domain (rest looked up from reference TRBV12-5 and TRBJ1-6): DARVTQTPRHKVTEMGQEVTMRCQPILGHNTVFWYRQTMMQGLELLAYFRNRAPLDDSGMPKDRFSAEMPDATLATLKIQPSEPRDSAVYFCASGPGGRDSPLHFGNGTRLTVT.

The chain carries TRBV2 and TRBJ1-4, with D perhaps matching TRBD1 (6 bases). V was shortened by 8 bases and J by 7 bases, with 17 bases between the two germline ends. The CDR3 sequence is 14 residues long. Germline V lookup: CDR1 SNHLY, CDR2 FYNNEI. The CDR3 protein is CASSGQPDGEKLFF. CDR3 in DNA: TGTGCCAGCTCCGGACAGCCCGACGGTGAAAAACTGTTTTTT.

This chain uses TRBV7-3 with TRBJ1-1, with TRBD1 matching over 8 bases. V gave up 5 bases and J gave up 4 bases; unmatched junction bases: 3. The CDR3 is made up of 13 amino acids. The V gene's germline CDR1 is SGHTA and CDR2 FQGTGA. In nucleotides, the CDR3 is TGTGCCAGCAGCATGGACAGGGCCACTGAAGCTTTCTTT. This gives the protein CASSMDRATEAFF.